The clone carrying this T cell receptor (beta chain) showed up many times. The antigen is unknown. Donors uniformly comprised healthy Caucasians. This sample was taken from a study of identical twins. This CDR3 is 14 amino acids long. Between the trimmed V and J ends, which lost 5 bases and 6 bases, there was a span of 14 bases. CDR1 and CDR2 from the germline V gene are SGHTA and FQGNSA. Findings and limits, study-wide: Donors were not followed over many years; analysis was cross-sectional. Part of the zero-insertion signal could reflect confounding by invariant MAIT and iNKT cells.

TCRdb reprocessed the 5' RACE reads with MiXCR, giving one entry per CDR3 protein. Here the sample spans about 240,000 distinct CDR3 sequences, about 10% being singletons. Material for sequencing was memory T cells sorted from blood. The rearrangement links TRBV7-2 to TRBJ2-1; no clear D gene. This clonotype was sampled from a man over 45 in good health. The CDR3 nucleotides are TGTGCCAGCAGCCTGCTTGCGGCAATCAATGAGCAGTTCTTC. Protein sequence: CASSLLAAINEQFF.